This is a list of T cell receptor beta chains from one sample in a study of blood T cell repertoires in COVID-19. Method: immunoSEQ multiplex PCR; TCRdb's copy keeps in-frame clones and lacks some. The sample contains 300,000 to 350,000 clones, 80% to 95% of which appear only once. The source material was peripheral blood. Receptors were obtained from a woman aged 25 to 39 with COVID-19, enrolled during active disease. CDR3s include the opening cysteine and the closing phenylalanine or tryptophan. A D gene is named only where the DNA matches it firmly. Only some rows state a clone size, as once, few, many or a class for expanded clones.

TRBJ1-4 | - | TRBV15 | - | TGTGCCACCAGCAGTCTCTTCGTTGAAAAACTGTTTTTT | CATSSLFVEKLFF
TRBJ1-2 | TRBD1 | TRBV18 | few | TGTGCCAGCTCACCTCCCCAGGGACAGGGGAACAACTATGGCTACACCTTC | CASSPPQGQGNNYGYTF
TRBJ2-1 | TRBD2 | TRBV9 | - | TGTGCCAGCAGCGTAGGACACGGGAGGGAGGGTGAGCAGTTCTTC | CASSVGHGREGEQFF
TRBJ1-1 | - | TRBV6-5 | once | TGTGCCAGCAGTATTCACAGGGAGAACACTGAAGCTTTCTTT | CASSIHRENTEAFF
TRBJ2-7 | - | TRBV28 | - | TGTGCCAGCAGACTTCAGGGGCCGCGCCACGAGCAGTACTTC | CASRLQGPRHEQYF
TRBJ1-1 | - | TRBV2 | - | TGTGCCAGCAGTGACCTAATAGCGGACACTGAAGCTTTCTTT | CASSDLIADTEAFF
TRBJ2-1 | TRBD2 | TRBV19 | - | TGTGCCAGTAACCGGGAGGGCCTCAATGAGCAGTTCTTC | CASNREGLNEQFF
TRBJ2-5 | - | TRBV21-1 | - | TGTGCCAGCAGCCTAGGACAGGAGAAAGAGACCCAGTACTTC | CASSLGQEKETQYF
TRBJ1-1 | - | TRBV23-1 | - | TGCGCCAGCAGTCAATCGTGGACAACGAACACTGAAGCTTTCTTT | CASSQSWTTNTEAFF
TRBJ2-5 | - | TRBV19 | - | TGTGCCAGTAGTATTTCCAGGCAAGAGACCCAGTACTTC | CASSISRQETQYF
TRBJ2-6 | - | TRBV5-5 | - | TGTGCCAGCAGCTTTGAGTTCAGGGAGGCTGGGGCCAACGTCCTGACTTTC | CASSFEFREAGANVLTF
TRBJ1-2 | TRBD1 | TRBV6-2/TRBV6-3 | - | TGTGCCAGCAGTAGACAGGGACCCCACTATGGCTACACCTTC | CASSRQGPHYGYTF
TRBJ2-1 | - | TRBV5-1 | once | TGCGCCAGCAGCTTGGGCGGGTTCTCCTACAATGAGCAGTTCTTC | CASSLGGFSYNEQFF
TRBJ2-6 | - | TRBV20-1 | - | TGCAGTGCTAGTGTGCGGGCAGGCATGGCTGGGGCCAACGTCCTGACTTTC | CSASVRAGMAGANVLTF
TRBJ2-7 | - | TRBV7-2 | - | TGTGCCAGCAGCTTTCAGGGTTTAACCTACGAGCAGTACTTC | CASSFQGLTYEQYF
TRBJ2-5 | - | TRBV19 | - | TGTGCCAGTAGTACCCAGGGGATTCTGGAGACCCAGTACTTC | CASSTQGILETQYF
TRBJ2-7 | - | TRBV7-9 | - | TGTGCCAGCAGCTTAAGGGCGGGGGCCGCCTACGAGCAGTACTTC | CASSLRAGAAYEQYF
TRBJ2-7 | TRBD2 | TRBV18 | - | TGTGCCAGCTCACCACCGACTAGCGGGAACGAGCAGTACTTC | CASSPPTSGNEQYF
TRBJ2-2 | TRBD1 | TRBV5-4 | - | TGTGCCAGCAGCTTGGGACAGGGTGATCCCGGGGAGCTGTTTTTT | CASSLGQGDPGELFF
TRBJ2-3 | TRBD2 | TRBV6-2/TRBV6-3 | - | TGTGCCAGCAGTTCCCGAAAGACTAGCGGGCCTTACACAGATACGCAGTATTTT | CASSSRKTSGPYTDTQYF
TRBJ1-2 | - | TRBV12-3/TRBV12-4 | - | TGTGCCAGCAGTTTGACAGACTATGGCTACACCTTC | CASSLTDYGYTF
TRBJ2-1 | - | TRBV3-1/TRBV3-2 | - | TGTGCCAGCAGCGCTCGACTACTCCGGAGCTCCTACAATGAGCAGTTCTTC | CASSARLLRSSYNEQFF
TRBJ2-2 | TRBD2 | TRBV4-1 | - | TGCGCCAGCAGCCTAGCGGGAGGGCAGGGCGGGGAGCTGTTTTTT | CASSLAGGQGGELFF
TRBJ2-2 | - | TRBV7-8 | - | TGTGCCAGCAGCCCCCTGGCGGTGAACACCGGGGAGCTGTTTTTT | CASSPLAVNTGELFF
TRBJ1-1 | - | TRBV4-3 | - | TGCGCCAGCAGCCAAGCAGGGAGGAGCACTGAAGCTTTCTTT | CASSQAGRSTEAFF
TRBJ2-7 | - | TRBV11-2 | - | TGTGCCAGCCGAATGGAAAGGAGCTCCTACGAGCAGTACTTC | CASRMERSSYEQYF
TRBJ2-5 | - | TRBV7-2 | once | TGTGCCAGCATCCGTTTGGGGACACTCCAAGAGACCCAGTACTTC | CASIRLGTLQETQYF
TRBJ2-7 | TRBD1 | TRBV3-1/TRBV3-2 | - | TGTGCCAGCAGCCGACAGGGTTTTTACGAGCAGTACTTC | CASSRQGFYEQYF
TRBJ1-5 | TRBD1 | TRBV15 | - | TGTGCCACCAGCAGACCCGCTCGACAGGGACCGAATCAGCCCCAGCATTTT | CATSRPARQGPNQPQHF
TRBJ2-1 | - | TRBV20-1 | - | TGCAGTGCTCGACTATTTCCTGAGCAGTTCTTC | CSARLFPEQFF
TRBJ1-2 | - | TRBV5-1 | - | TGCGCCAGCAGACCATCAGGGCTCTATGGCTACACCTTC | CASRPSGLYGYTF
TRBJ2-7 | TRBD2 | TRBV13 | - | TGTGCCAGGATGAGGGGGGCCAGGTCTAGCGGGAGAAAGCCCTACGAGCAGTACTTC | CARMRGARSSGRKPYEQYF
TRBJ2-7 | TRBD1 | TRBV7-9 | once | TGTGCCAGCAGCTTATCAGAGGGGGCAGGTGTCTACGAGCAGTACTTC | CASSLSEGAGVYEQYF
TRBJ2-7 | - | TRBV29-1 | - | TGCAGCGCACAACTAGGGTACGAGCAGTACTTC | CSAQLGYEQYF
TRBJ2-1 | TRBD2 | TRBV7-9 | - | TGTGCCAGCAGCTTGAGCGGGAGAGTGGATGAGCAGTTCTTC | CASSLSGRVDEQFF
TRBJ2-7 | - | TRBV27 | - | TGTGCCAGCAGTTTATCGGCAAGCGGGCTCTCCTACGAGCAGTACTTC | CASSLSASGLSYEQYF
TRBJ1-6 | TRBD1 | TRBV5-5 | - | TGTGCCAGCAGCTCAGGGACAGGGGGCGACTCACCCCTCCACTTT | CASSSGTGGDSPLHF
TRBJ1-6 | - | TRBV2 | - | TGTGCCAGCAGATTGGACGGGACATTTAATTCACCCCTCCACTTT | CASRLDGTFNSPLHF
TRBJ2-7 | TRBD2 | TRBV5-1 | once | TGCGCCAGCAGCCCCGCGGGACTAGATACCGGGGAGCAGTACTTC | CASSPAGLDTGEQYF
TRBJ2-3 | - | TRBV5-1 | - | TGCGCCAGCAGCTTGACGGTCACAGATACGCAGTATTTT | CASSLTVTDTQYF
TRBJ2-1 | TRBD1 | TRBV28 | - | TGTGCCAGCAGTTTTGGTCTGGACAGGGGTGATGAGCAGTTCTTC | CASSFGLDRGDEQFF
TRBJ2-1 | - | TRBV30 | once | TGTGCCTGGAGACAAACAGGCAATGAGCAGTTCTTC | CAWRQTGNEQFF
TRBJ2-2 | - | TRBV19 | - | TGTGCCAGTAGTATTGATGGTGTGACACCCGGGGAGCTGTTTTTT | CASSIDGVTPGELFF
TRBJ2-6 | - | TRBV3-1/TRBV3-2 | - | TGTGCCAGCAGCCCCAGTGGGGCCAACGTCCTGACTTTC | CASSPSGANVLTF
TRBJ1-1 | - | TRBV7-6 | once | TGTGCCAGCAGCCAGGCCTTAGGTGTGTTCACTGAAGCTTTCTTT | CASSQALGVFTEAFF
TRBJ1-1 | TRBD1 | TRBV5-1 | - | TGCGCCAGTATGCCGGGACAGGGGTCTGAAGCTTTCTTT | CASMPGQGSEAFF
TRBJ2-3 | TRBD2 | TRBV2 | - | TGTGCCAGCCAAACCCCCACGGGACTAGCGGGAGCGGATACGCAGTATTTT | CASQTPTGLAGADTQYF
TRBJ1-1 | TRBD1 | TRBV5-1 | - | TGCGCCAGCAGCCCAGGACAGGGGACGAACACTGAAGCTTTCTTT | CASSPGQGTNTEAFF
TRBJ2-3 | TRBD2 | TRBV24-1 | once | TGTGCCACCAGTGATTTGGACCGGGAGGAGGATACGCAGTATTTT | CATSDLDREEDTQYF
TRBJ2-7 | TRBD2 | TRBV4-1 | - | TGCGCCAGCAGCTCAAGTAGCGGGAGGGCCTACGAGCAGTACTTC | CASSSSSGRAYEQYF